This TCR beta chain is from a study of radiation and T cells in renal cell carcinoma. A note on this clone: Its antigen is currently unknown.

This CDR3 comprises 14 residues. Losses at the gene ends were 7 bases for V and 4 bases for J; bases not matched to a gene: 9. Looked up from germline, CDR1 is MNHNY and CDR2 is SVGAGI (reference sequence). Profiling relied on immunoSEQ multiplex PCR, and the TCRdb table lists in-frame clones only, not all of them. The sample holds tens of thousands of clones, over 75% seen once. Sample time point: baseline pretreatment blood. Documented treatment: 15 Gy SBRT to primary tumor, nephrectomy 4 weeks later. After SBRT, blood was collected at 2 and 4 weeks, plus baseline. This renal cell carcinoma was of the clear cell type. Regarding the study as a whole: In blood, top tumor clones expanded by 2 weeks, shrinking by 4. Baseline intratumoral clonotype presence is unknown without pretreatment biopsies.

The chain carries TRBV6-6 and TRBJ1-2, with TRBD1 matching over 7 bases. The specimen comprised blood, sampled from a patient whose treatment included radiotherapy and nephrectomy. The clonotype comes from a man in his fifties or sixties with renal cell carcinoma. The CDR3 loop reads CASTTGERGYGYTF. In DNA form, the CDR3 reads TGTGCCAGCACCACAGGGGAAAGAGGCTATGGCTACACCTTC.